What follows are 3 T cell receptor beta chains derived from one specimen sequenced in a study of blood T cell repertoires in COVID-19 (dated by TCRdb to about 2020). Receptors were amplified or captured by the immunoSEQ multiplex PCR assay. This is the immuneACCESS table as TCRdb keeps it, with only in-frame sequences that have V and J called. A part of the clones is gone; compared with another copy, unresolved V genes explain less than half, and the rest is unexplained. A total of a few hundred thousand clones appear in this sample, approximately 90% of them only once. About 10% of the sample is held by the ten biggest clonotypes. Sequencing was carried out using PBMCs or T cells enriched from blood (not recorded which). Receptors originate from a woman in her 50s who had recovered from COVID-19.

This chain connects TRBV28 to TRBJ1-1, with D possibly being TRBD1 (5 bases). CDR3 length: 10 amino acids. CDR1 MDHEN and CDR2 SYDVKM come from the germline V gene. V lost 8 bases to trimming and J lost 9 bases, with 10 bases between them. CDR3 residues: CASGAAKAFF. The CDR3 DNA is TGTGCCAGCGGGGCAGCTAAAGCTTTCTTT.

This clone was observed once. This sequence joins TRBV28 and TRBJ2-2; D perhaps matches TRBD2 (5 bases). Germline V lookup: CDR1 MDHEN, CDR2 SYDVKM. The CDR3 runs 13 residues. V lost 2 bases to trimming and J lost 8 bases, with 9 bases between them. The CDR3 loop reads CASSLQTGGELFF. CDR3 nucleotides: TGTGCCAGCAGTTTACAGACGGGGGGGGAGCTGTTTTTT.

The V gene is TRBV5-1, the J gene TRBJ1-1; 9 bases fit TRBD1. V shed 1 base and J 4 bases; nucleotides not matched to a gene: 8. CDR3 length: 16 residues. Germline V CDR1 and CDR2: SGHRS, YFSETQ. CDR3 DNA sequence: TGCGCCAGCAGCTTGCTGGACAGGGGAAGTTTCACTGAAGCTTTCTTT. Translating it yields CASSLLDRGSFTEAFF. Complete variable domain (other parts from reference TRBV5-1 and TRBJ1-1): KAGVTQTPRYLIKTRGQQVTLSCSPISGHRSVSWYQQTPGQGLQFLFEYFSETQRNKGNFPGRFSGRQFSNSRSEMNVSTLELGDSALYLCASSLLDRGSFTEAFFGQGTRLTVV.